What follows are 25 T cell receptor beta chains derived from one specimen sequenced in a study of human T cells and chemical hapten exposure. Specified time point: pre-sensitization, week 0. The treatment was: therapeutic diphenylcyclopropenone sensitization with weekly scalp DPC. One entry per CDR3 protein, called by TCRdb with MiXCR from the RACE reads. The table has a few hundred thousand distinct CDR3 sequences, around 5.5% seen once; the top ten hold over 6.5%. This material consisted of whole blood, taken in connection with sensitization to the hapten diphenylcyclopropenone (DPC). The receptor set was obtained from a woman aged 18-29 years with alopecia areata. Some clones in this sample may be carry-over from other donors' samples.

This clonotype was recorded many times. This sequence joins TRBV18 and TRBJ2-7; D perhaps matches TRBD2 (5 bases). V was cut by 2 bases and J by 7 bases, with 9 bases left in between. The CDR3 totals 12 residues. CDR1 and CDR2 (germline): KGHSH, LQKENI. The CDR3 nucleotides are TGTGCCAGCTCACCAAACGAGGGAGAGCAGTACTTC. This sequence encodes CASSPNEGEQYF.

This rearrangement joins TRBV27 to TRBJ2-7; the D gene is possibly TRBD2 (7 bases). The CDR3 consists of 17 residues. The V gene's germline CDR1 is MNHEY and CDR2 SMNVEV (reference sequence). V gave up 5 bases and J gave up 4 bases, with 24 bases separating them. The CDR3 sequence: CASSPARAGANLYEQYF. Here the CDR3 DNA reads TGTGCCAGCAGTCCGGCCCGGGCGGGGGCGAACCTATACGAGCAGTACTTC.

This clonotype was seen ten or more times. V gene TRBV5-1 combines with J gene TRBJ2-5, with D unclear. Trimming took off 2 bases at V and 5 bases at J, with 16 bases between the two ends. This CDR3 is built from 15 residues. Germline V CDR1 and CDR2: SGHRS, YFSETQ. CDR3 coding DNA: TGCGCCAGCAGCTTCCTTGGTATAGATTTGGAGACCCAGTACTTC. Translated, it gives CASSFLGIDLETQYF.

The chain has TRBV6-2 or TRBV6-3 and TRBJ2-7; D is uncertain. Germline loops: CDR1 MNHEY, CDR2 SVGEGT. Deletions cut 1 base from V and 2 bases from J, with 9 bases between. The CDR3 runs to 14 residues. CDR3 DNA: TGTGCCAGCAGTTACTGGGCAGGAACCTACGAGCAGTACTTC. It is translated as CASSYWAGTYEQYF.

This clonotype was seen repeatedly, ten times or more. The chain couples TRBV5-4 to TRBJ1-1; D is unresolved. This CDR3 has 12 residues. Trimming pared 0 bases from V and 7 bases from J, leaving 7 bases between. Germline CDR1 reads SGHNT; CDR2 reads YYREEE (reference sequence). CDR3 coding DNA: TGTGCCAGCAGCTTGGCTGGGATTGAAGCTTTCTTT. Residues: CASSLAGIEAFF.

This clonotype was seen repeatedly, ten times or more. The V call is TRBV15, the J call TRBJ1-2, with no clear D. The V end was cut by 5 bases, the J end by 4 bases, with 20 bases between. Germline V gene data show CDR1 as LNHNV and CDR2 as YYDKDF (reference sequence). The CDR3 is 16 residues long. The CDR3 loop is CATSEIRERALYGYTF. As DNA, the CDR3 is TGTGCCACCAGCGAAATTAGGGAAAGGGCCCTCTATGGCTACACCTTC.

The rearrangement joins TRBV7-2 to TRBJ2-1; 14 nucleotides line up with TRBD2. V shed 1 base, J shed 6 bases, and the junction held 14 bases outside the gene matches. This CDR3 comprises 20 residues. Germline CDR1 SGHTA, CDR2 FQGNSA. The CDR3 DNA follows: TGTGCCAGCAGCTTAGTCGGCCCGACTAGCGGGGGGGCGTTTGGCAATGAGCAGTTCTTC. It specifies CASSLVGPTSGGAFGNEQFF.

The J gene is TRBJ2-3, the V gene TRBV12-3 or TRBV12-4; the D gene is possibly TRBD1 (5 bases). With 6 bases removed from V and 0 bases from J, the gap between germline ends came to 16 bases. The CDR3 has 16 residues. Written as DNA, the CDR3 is TGTGCCAGCAGCCCGACAGCAAGAATTAGCACAGATACGCAGTATTTT. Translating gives CASSPTARISTDTQYF.

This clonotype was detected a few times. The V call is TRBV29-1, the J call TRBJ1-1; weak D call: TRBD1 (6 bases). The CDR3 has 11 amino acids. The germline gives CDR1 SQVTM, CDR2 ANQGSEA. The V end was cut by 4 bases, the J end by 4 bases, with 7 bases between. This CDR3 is CSVVGGTEAFF. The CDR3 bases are TGCAGCGTTGTAGGGGGCACTGAAGCTTTCTTT.

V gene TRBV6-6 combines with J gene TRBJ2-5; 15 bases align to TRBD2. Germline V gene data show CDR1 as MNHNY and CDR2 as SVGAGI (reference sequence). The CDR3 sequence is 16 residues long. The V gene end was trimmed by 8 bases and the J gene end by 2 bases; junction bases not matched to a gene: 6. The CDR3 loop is CASGGLAGGIQETQYF. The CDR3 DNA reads TGTGCCAGCGGAGGACTAGCGGGGGGGATTCAAGAGACCCAGTACTTC.

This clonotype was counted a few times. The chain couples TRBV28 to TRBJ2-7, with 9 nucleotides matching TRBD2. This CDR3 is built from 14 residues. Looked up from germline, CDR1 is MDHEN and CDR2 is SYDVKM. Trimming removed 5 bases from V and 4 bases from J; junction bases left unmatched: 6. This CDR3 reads CASSPTSGVYEQYF. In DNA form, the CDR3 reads TGTGCCAGCAGTCCGACTAGCGGTGTTTACGAGCAGTACTTC.

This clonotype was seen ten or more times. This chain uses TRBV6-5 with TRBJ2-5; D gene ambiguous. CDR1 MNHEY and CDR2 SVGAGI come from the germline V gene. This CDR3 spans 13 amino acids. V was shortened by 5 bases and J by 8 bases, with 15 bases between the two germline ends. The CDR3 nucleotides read TGTGCCAGCAGTGGTACGCCTACAAACACCCAGTACTTC. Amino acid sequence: CASSGTPTNTQYF.

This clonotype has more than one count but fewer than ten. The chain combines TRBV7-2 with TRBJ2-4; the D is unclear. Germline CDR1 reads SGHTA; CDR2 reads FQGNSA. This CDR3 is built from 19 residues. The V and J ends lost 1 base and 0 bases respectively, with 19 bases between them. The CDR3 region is CASSLDLVAFALAKNIQYF. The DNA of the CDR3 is TGTGCCAGCAGCTTAGATCTAGTGGCCTTTGCACTAGCCAAAAACATTCAGTACTTC.

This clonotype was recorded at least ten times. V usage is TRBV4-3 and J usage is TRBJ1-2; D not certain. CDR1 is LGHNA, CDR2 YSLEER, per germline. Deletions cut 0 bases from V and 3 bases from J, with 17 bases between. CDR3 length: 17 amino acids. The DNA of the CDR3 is TGCGCCAGCAGCCAAGATCATACGGTCAGCGGGCACTATGGCTACACCTTC. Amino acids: CASSQDHTVSGHYGYTF.

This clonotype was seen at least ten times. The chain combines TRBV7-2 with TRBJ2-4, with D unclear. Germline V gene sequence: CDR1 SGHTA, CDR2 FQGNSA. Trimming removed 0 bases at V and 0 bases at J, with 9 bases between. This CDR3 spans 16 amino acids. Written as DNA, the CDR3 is TGTGCCAGCAGCTTAGCGAGATCTCTAGCCAAAAACATTCAGTACTTC. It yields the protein CASSLARSLAKNIQYF.

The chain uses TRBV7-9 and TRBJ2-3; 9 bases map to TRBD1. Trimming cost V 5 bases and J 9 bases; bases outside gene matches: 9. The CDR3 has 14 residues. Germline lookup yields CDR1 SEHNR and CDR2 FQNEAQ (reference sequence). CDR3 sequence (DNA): TGTGCCAGCAGCCAGAGAACCGGGACAGGGACGCAGTATTTT. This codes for CASSQRTGTGTQYF.

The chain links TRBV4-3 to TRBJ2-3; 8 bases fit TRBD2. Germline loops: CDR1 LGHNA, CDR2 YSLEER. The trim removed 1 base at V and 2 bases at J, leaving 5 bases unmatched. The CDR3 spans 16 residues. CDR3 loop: CASSQVSGGYTDTQYF. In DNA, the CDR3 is TGCGCCAGCAGCCAAGTCAGCGGGGGCTACACAGATACGCAGTATTTT.

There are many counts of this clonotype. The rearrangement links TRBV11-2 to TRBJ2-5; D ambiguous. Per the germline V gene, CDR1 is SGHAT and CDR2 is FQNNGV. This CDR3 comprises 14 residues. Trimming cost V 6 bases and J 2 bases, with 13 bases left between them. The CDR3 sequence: CASSNGPNQETQYF. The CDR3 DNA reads TGTGCCAGCAGTAACGGTCCAAATCAAGAGACCCAGTACTTC.

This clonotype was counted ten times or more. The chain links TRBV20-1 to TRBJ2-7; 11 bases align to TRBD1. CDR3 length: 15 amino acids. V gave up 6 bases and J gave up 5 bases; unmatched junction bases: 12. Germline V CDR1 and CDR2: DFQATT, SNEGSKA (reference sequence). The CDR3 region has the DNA TGCAGTGCCACCGGGACAGGGGGTGATTCGGACGAGCAGTACTTC. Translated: CSATGTGGDSDEQYF.

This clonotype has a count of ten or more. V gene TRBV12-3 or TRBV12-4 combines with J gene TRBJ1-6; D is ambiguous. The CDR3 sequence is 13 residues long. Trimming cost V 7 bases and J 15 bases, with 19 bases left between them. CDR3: CASTRTAVSDLHF. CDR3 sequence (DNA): TGTGCCAGCACACGTACCGCCGTTTCTGACCTCCACTTT.

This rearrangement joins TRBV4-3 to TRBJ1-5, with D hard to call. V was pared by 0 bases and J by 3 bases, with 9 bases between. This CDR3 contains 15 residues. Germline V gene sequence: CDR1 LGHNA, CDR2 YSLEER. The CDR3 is CASSQDVEINQPQHF. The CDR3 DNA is TGCGCCAGCAGCCAAGATGTGGAAATCAATCAGCCCCAGCATTTT.

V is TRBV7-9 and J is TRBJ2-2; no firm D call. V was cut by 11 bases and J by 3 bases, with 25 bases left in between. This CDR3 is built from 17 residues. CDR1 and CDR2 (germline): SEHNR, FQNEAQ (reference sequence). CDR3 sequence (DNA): TGTGCCTCCAACCCCCGGCCGGCGCTTAGGGACACCGGGGAGCTGTTTTTT. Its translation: CASNPRPALRDTGELFF. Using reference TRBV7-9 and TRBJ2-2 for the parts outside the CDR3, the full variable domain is DTGVSQNPRHKITKRGQNVTFRCDPISEHNRLYWYRQTLGQGPEFLTYFQNEAQLEKSRLLSDRFSAERPKGSFSTLEIQRTEQGDSAMYLCASNPRPALRDTGELFFGEGSRLTVL.

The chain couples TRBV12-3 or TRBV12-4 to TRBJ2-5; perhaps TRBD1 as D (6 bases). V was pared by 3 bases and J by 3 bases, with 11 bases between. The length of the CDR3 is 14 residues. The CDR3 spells CASSLSRGEETQYF. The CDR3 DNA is TGTGCCAGCAGTTTGTCCAGGGGAGAAGAGACCCAGTACTTC.

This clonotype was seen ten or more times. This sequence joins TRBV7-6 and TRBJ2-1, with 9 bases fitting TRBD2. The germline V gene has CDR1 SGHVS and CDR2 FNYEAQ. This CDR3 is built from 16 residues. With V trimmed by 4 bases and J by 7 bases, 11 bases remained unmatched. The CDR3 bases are TGTGCCAGCAGCTCATGGACTAGCGATCGGTTTAATGAGCAGTTCTTC. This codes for CASSSWTSDRFNEQFF. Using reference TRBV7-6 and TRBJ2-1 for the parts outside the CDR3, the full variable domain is GAGVSQSPRYKVTKRGQDVALRCDPISGHVSLYWYRQALGQGPEFLTYFNYEAQQDKSGLPNDRFSAERPEGSISTLTIQRTEQRDSAMYRCASSSWTSDRFNEQFFGPGTRLTVL.

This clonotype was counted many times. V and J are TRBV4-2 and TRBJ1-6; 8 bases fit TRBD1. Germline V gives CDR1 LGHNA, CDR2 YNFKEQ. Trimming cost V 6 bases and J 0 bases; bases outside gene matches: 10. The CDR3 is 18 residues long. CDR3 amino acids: CASREQGDLGSYNSPLHF. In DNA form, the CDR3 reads TGTGCCAGCAGGGAACAGGGGGACCTGGGCTCCTATAATTCACCCCTCCACTTT.